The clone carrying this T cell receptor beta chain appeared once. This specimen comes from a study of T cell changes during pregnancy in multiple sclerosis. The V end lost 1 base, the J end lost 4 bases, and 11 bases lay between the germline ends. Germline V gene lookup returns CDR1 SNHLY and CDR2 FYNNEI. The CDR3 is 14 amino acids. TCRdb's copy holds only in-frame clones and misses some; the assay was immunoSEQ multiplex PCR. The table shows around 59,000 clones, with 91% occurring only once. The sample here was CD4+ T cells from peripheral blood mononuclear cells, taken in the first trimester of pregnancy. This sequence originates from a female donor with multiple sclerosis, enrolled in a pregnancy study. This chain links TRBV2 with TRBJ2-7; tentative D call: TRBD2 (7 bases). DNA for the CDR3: TGTGCCAGCAGTGAAGACGGGGGGCGTTACGAGCAGTACTTC. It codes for CASSEDGGRYEQYF.